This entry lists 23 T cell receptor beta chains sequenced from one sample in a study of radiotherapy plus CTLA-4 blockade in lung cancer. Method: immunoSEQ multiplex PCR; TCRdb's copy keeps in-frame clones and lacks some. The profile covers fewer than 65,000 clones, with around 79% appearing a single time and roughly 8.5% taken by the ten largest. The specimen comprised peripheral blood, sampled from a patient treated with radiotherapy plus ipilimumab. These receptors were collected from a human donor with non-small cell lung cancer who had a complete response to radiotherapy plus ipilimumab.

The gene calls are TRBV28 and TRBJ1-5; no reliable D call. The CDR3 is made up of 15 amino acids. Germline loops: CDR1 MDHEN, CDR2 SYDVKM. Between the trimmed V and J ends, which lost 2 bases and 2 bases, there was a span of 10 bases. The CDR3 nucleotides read TGTGCCAGCAGTTTACCCGGACTAGGCAATCAGCCCCAGCATTTT. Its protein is CASSLPGLGNQPQHF. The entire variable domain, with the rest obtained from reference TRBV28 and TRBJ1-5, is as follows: DVKVTQSSRYLVKRTGEKVFLECVQDMDHENMFWYRQDPGLGLRLIYFSYDVKMKEKGDIPEGYSVSREKKERFSLILESASTNQTSMYLCASSLPGLGNQPQHFGDGTRLSIL.

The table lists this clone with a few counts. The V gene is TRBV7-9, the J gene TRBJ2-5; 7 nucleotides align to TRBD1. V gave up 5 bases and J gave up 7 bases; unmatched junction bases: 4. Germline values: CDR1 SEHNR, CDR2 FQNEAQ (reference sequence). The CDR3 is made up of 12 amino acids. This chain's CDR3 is CASSDREGTQYF. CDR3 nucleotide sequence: TGTGCCAGCAGCGACAGGGAAGGGACCCAGTACTTC.

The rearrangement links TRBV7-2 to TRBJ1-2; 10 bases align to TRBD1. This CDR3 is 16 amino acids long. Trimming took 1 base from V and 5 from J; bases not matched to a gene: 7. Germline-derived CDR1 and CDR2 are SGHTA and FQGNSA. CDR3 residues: CASSLGDRGPPYGYTF. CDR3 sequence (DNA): TGTGCCAGCAGCTTAGGGGACAGGGGTCCCCCTTATGGCTACACCTTC.

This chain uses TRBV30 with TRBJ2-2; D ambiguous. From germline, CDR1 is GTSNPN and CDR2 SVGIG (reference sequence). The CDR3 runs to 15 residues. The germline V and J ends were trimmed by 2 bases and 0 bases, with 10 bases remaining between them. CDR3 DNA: TGTGCCTGGAGTAACCCGCGAACGAACACCGGGGAGCTGTTTTTT. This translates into CAWSNPRTNTGELFF. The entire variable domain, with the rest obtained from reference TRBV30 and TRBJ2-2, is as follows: SQTIHQWPATLVQPVGSPLSLECTVEGTSNPNLYWYRQAAGRGLQLLFYSVGIGQISSEVPQNLSASRPQDRQFILSSKKLLLSDSGFYLCAWSNPRTNTGELFFGEGSRLTVL.

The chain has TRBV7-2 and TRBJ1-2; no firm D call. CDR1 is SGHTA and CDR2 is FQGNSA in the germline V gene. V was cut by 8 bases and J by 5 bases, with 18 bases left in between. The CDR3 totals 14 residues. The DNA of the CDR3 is TGTGCCAGCGGCGTTGGCCCAGGAGGGTATGGCTACACCTTC. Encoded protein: CASGVGPGGYGYTF.

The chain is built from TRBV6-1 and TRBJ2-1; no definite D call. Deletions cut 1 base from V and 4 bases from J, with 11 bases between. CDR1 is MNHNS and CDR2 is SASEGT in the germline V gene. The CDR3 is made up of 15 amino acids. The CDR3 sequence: CASSEGALFYNEQFF. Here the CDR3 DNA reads TGTGCCAGCAGTGAAGGGGCCTTGTTTTACAATGAGCAGTTCTTC.

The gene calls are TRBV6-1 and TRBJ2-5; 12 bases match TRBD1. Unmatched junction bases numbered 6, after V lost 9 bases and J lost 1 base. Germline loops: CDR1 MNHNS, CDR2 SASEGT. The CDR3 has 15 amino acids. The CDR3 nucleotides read TGTGCCAGTAAATGGGACAGGGGGCCCCAAGAGACCCAGTACTTC. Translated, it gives CASKWDRGPQETQYF.

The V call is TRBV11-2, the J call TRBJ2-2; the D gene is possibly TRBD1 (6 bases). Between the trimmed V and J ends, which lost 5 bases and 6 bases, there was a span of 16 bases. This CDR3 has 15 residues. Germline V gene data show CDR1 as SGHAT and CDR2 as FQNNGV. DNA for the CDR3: TGTGCCAGCAGCCATACAGGGATAGACGCCGGGGAGCTGTTTTTT. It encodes CASSHTGIDAGELFF.

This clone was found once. The CDR3 here is CASSQDREYGYTF. CDR3 nucleotides: TGTGCCAGCAGTCAAGACAGGGAATATGGCTACACCTTC. The chain uses TRBV6-5 and TRBJ1-2, with TRBD1 identical over 7 bases. The germline gives CDR1 MNHEY, CDR2 SVGAGI. This CDR3 spans 13 amino acids. The J segment lost 5 bases and the V segment lost 5 bases, leaving 5 bases of the junction unmatched.

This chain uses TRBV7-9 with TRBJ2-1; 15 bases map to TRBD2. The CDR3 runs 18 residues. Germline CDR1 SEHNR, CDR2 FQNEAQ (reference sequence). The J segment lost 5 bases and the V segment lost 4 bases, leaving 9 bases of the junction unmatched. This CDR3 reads CASSYGLAGGPSDNEQFF. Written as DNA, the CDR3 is TGTGCCAGCAGCTACGGACTAGCGGGAGGGCCTTCAGACAATGAGCAGTTCTTC.

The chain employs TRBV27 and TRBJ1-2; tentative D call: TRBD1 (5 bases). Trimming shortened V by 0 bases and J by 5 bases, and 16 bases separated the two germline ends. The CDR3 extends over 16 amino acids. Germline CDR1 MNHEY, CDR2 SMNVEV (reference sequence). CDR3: CASSLSMAGEVYGYTF. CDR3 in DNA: TGTGCCAGCAGTTTATCGATGGCGGGGGAGGTATATGGCTACACCTTC.

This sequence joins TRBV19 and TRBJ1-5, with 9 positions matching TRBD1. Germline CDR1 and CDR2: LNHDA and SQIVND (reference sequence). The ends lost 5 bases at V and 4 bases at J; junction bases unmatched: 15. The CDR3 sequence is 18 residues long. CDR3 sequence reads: CASSSYSGTGNYNQPQHF. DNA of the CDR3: TGTGCCAGTAGTTCTTACTCCGGGACAGGGAATTATAATCAGCCCCAGCATTTT.

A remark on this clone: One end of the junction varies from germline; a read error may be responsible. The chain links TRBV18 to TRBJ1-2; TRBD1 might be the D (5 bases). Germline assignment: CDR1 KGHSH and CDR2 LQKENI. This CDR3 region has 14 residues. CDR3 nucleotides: TGTGCCAGCTTACCATCTCGACAGATCTATGGCTACACCTTC. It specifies CASLPSRQIYGYTF.

As DNA, the CDR3 is TGCAGCGTTGTCGGACAGGGTAACTATGGCTACACCTTC. This codes for CSVVGQGNYGYTF. The chain has TRBV29-1 and TRBJ1-2; 8 positions agree with TRBD1. From germline, CDR1 is SQVTM and CDR2 ANQGSEA. CDR3 length: 13 amino acids. V lost 4 bases to trimming and J lost 1 base; unmatched junction nucleotides: 2.

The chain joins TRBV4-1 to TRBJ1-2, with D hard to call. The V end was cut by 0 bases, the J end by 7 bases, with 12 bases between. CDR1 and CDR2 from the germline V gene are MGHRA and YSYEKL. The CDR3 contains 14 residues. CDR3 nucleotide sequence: TGCGCCAGCAGCCAAGATTCTGGCTGGCCTGGCTACACCTTC. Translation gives CASSQDSGWPGYTF.

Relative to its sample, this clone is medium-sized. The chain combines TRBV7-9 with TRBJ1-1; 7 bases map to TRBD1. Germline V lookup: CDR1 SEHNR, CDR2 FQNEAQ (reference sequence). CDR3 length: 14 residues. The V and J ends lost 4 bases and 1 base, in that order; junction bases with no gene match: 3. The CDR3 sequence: CASSSGGSNTEAFF. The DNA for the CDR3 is TGTGCCAGCAGCTCAGGGGGGTCGAACACTGAAGCTTTCTTT.

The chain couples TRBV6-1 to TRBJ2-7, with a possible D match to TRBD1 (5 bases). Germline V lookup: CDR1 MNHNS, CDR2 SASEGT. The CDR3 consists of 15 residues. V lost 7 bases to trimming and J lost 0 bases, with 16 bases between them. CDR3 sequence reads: CASIDRQSNSYEQYF. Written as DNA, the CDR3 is TGTGCCAGCATCGACAGACAGTCGAACTCCTACGAGCAGTACTTC.

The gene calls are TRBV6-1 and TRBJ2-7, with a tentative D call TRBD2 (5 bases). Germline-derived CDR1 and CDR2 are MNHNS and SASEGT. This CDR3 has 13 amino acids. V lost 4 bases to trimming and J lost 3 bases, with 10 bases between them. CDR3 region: CASSVGGFYEQYF. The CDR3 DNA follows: TGTGCCAGCAGTGTCGGAGGATTCTACGAGCAGTACTTC.

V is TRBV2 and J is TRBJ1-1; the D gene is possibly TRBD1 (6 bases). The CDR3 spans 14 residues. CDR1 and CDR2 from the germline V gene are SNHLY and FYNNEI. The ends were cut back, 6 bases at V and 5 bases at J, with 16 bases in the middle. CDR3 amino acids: CASRRQDGGTEAFF. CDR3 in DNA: TGTGCCAGCAGAAGACAGGATGGTGGTACTGAAGCTTTCTTT.

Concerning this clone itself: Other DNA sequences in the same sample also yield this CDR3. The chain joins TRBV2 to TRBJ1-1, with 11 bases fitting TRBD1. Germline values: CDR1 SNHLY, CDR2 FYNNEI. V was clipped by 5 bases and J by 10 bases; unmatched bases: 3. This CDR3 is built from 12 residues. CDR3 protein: CASSPGTGGAFF. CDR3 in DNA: TGTGCCAGCAGTCCCGGGACAGGGGGAGCTTTCTTT.

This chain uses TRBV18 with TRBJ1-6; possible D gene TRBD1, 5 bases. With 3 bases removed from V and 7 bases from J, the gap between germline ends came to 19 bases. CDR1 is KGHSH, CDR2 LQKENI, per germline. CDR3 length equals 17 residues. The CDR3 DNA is TGTGCCAGCTCACCGGCGACGGGGGTATCGGGGAATTCACCCCTCCACTTT. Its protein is CASSPATGVSGNSPLHF.

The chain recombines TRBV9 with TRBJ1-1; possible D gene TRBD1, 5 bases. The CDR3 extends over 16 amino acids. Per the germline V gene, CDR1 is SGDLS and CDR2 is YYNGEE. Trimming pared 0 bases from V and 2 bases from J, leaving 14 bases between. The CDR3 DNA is TGTGCCAGCAGCGTAGCTGTAAGCAGGGATAACACTGAAGCTTTCTTT. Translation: CASSVAVSRDNTEAFF.

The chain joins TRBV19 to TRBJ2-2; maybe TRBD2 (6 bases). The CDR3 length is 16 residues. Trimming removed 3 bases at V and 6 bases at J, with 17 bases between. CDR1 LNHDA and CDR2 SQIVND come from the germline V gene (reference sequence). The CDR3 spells CASSIPAGTLPGELFF. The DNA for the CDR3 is TGTGCCAGTAGTATTCCTGCCGGGACTCTGCCCGGGGAGCTGTTTTTT.